The next 19 T cell receptor beta chains were all read from a single sample in a study of shared clonotypes between healthy human individuals. CD8 cells regarded as naive lacked CD45RO, were positively chosen for CCR7, and omitted terminally differentiated effector memory CD45RA+ cells. TCRdb's table, derived via immunoSEQ multiplex PCR, lists solely in-frame clones and lacks some. The profile shows some 2,000,000 clones, less than 95% of them singletons. The sample was naive CD8+ T cells sorted from blood. These TCRs come from a man younger than 35 in good health.

CDR3 sequence reads: CAGSEGSRTDTQYF. CDR3 nucleotide sequence: TGTGCCGGATCGGAGGGGTCAAGAACAGATACGCAGTATTTT. The rearrangement joins TRBV2 to TRBJ2-3, with D maybe TRBD2 (6 bases). In germline, CDR1 is SNHLY, CDR2 FYNNEI. V was shortened by 11 bases and J by 3 bases, with 18 bases between the two germline ends. This CDR3 comprises 14 residues.

A remark on this clone: At one of its ends the junction is not consistent with the germline gene, which may arise from a read error. This chain uses TRBV7-7 with TRBJ2-5; 12 bases are a match to TRBD2. The length of the CDR3 is 15 residues. The germline gives CDR1 SSHAT, CDR2 FNYEAQ (reference sequence). CDR3 sequence (DNA): TGTGCTAGCAGCCCGGGACTAGCGGGCCAAGAGACCCAGTACTTC. Translation: CASSPGLAGQETQYF.

The chain joins TRBV19 to TRBJ2-1, with D maybe TRBD2 (5 bases). The CDR3 is made up of 15 amino acids. The germline V and J ends were trimmed by 6 bases and 2 bases, with 14 bases remaining between them. The germline V gene has CDR1 LNHDA and CDR2 SQIVND (reference sequence). The CDR3 is CASRAIEGTYNEQFF. In nucleotides, the CDR3 is TGTGCCAGTAGGGCCATCGAGGGCACCTACAATGAGCAGTTCTTC.

This chain connects TRBV21-1 to TRBJ1-2; TRBD1, as called in the table, went unchecked against the DNA. TRBV21-1 is reported as a pseudogene. This CDR3 has 16 residues. The chain's CDR3 is CASSIIRLKDSYGYTF. CDR3 bases: TGTGCCAGCAGCATTATCAGGTTGAAAGATAGCTATGGCTACACCTTC.

This clone occurred once. The chain uses TRBV9 and TRBJ2-3; D uncertain. The CDR3 contains 14 residues. Germline loops: CDR1 SGDLS, CDR2 YYNGEE. V lost 4 bases, J lost 6 bases, and 15 bases lay in between. CDR3 sequence: CASSLGPVTDTQYF. The CDR3 DNA follows: TGTGCCAGCAGCCTTGGGCCGGTCACCGATACGCAGTATTTT.

This clone has a single count. The V call is TRBV2, the J call TRBJ2-1; D might be TRBD1 (5 bases). The germline V and J ends were trimmed by 3 bases and 0 bases, with 12 bases remaining between them. Per germline, CDR1 SNHLY and CDR2 FYNNEI. The CDR3 is 16 residues long. For the CDR3, the DNA is TGTGCCAGCAGTGAGGCAGGGATGAGCTCCTACAATGAGCAGTTCTTC. Amino acids: CASSEAGMSSYNEQFF.

The chain employs TRBV5-6 and TRBJ2-7; no reliable D call. CDR3 length: 13 amino acids. V was clipped by 2 bases and J by 1 base, with 7 bases between them. Germline V gives CDR1 SGHDT, CDR2 YYEEEE. The CDR3 DNA sequence: TGTGCCAGCAGCTTCCAGACGTCCTACGAGCAGTACTTC. Translated: CASSFQTSYEQYF.

The genes are TRBV18 and TRBJ2-3; D is perhaps TRBD1 or TRBD2 (5 bases each). V lost 3 bases, J lost 1 base, and 14 bases lay in between. CDR3 length: 16 amino acids. CDR1 KGHSH and CDR2 LQKENI come from the germline V gene. The CDR3 nucleotides read TGTGCCAGCTCACCCCCTCTCGGGGACCGCACAGATACGCAGTATTTT. Translating it yields CASSPPLGDRTDTQYF.

The chain has TRBV10-2 and TRBJ2-7; TRBD2 aligns across 8 bases. With 8 bases clipped from V and 4 bases from J, the junction kept 7 bases outside the gene matches. CDR3 size: 13 residues. The germline V gene encodes CDR1 WSHSY and CDR2 SAAADI. Here the CDR3 DNA reads TGCGCCAGCTCAAGCGGGGGTAGATACGAGCAGTACTTC. It encodes CASSSGGRYEQYF.

The J gene is TRBJ2-2, the V gene TRBV29-1, with 7 positions matching TRBD2. The junction had 4 bases not matched to a gene; V was cut back by 5 bases and J by 1 base. The germline CDR1 and CDR2 sequences are SQVTM and ANQGSEA. The CDR3 length is 14 residues. The CDR3 here is CSVSGTVNTGELFF. The CDR3 DNA reads TGCAGCGTTAGCGGGACGGTGAACACCGGGGAGCTGTTTTTT.

Concerning this clone itself: Different DNA sequences within this sample yield the same CDR3. The chain employs TRBV2 and TRBJ2-1; D gene unclear. This CDR3 has 13 amino acids. Germline V lookup: CDR1 SNHLY, CDR2 FYNNEI. The V end lost 6 bases, the J end lost 0 bases, and 6 bases lay between the germline ends. The CDR3 reads CASRSSSYNEQFF. CDR3 DNA: TGTGCCAGCAGGTCGAGCTCCTACAATGAGCAGTTCTTC.

This clone showed up just once. The chain links TRBV7-8 to TRBJ2-7; a weak D match, TRBD2 (5 bases). Deletions cut 3 bases from V and 6 bases from J, with 15 bases between. Germline V lookup: CDR1 SGHVS, CDR2 FQNEAQ. CDR3 size: 14 residues. CDR3 coding DNA: TGTGCCAGCAGCTTGATGGCCGGCGGGTCCGAGCAGTACTTC. As protein: CASSLMAGGSEQYF.

The table lists this clone with a count of one. The chain recombines TRBV7-8 with TRBJ2-7; D is undetermined. Germline V lookup: CDR1 SGHVS, CDR2 FQNEAQ. Trimming cost V 4 bases and J 5 bases, with 18 bases left between them. CDR3 length equals 15 residues. The CDR3 protein is CASSWRVNGLNEQYF. CDR3 nucleotide sequence: TGTGCCAGCAGCTGGAGAGTGAACGGGTTGAACGAGCAGTACTTC.

This clone was observed a single time. The genes are TRBV5-6 and TRBJ1-2; D gene unclear. CDR1 SGHDT and CDR2 YYEEEE come from the germline V gene. V dropped 8 bases and J dropped 5 bases, with 19 bases sitting between them. The CDR3 sequence is 14 residues long. CDR3 nucleotides: TGTGCCAGTTTACCGGGCTCCGGGCCTTATGGCTACACCTTC. Protein product: CASLPGSGPYGYTF.

The V and J genes are TRBV29-1 and TRBJ2-1, with D possibly TRBD2 on 6 matching bases. Trimming left V 3 bases short and J 4 bases short, with 22 bases between. Germline V gene data show CDR1 as SQVTM and CDR2 as ANQGSEA. The CDR3 consists of 17 residues. CDR3 residues: CSVDGLRDFRPYNEQFF. As DNA, the CDR3 is TGCAGCGTTGATGGGTTACGGGACTTTCGCCCTTACAATGAGCAGTTCTTC.

Here the CDR3 DNA reads TGTGCCAGCAGTGAAGGACAGGGGGCGGGCACTGAAGCTTTCTTT. It codes for CASSEGQGAGTEAFF. This chain uses TRBV6-1 with TRBJ1-1, with 10 bases fitting TRBD1. This CDR3 has 15 amino acids. From germline, CDR1 is MNHNS and CDR2 SASEGT. Losses at the gene ends were 1 base for V and 4 bases for J; bases not matched to a gene: 3.

This clone was seen a handful of times. The chain has TRBV4-1 and TRBJ1-4; D perhaps matches TRBD1 (6 bases). The CDR3 is 15 amino acids. Trimming took 0 bases from V and 8 from J, leaving 13 bases between them. Per germline, CDR1 MGHRA and CDR2 YSYEKL. Here the CDR3 DNA reads TGCGCCAGCAGCCAAGATCTCCAGGGGTGGGAAAAACTGTTTTTT. It yields the protein CASSQDLQGWEKLFF.

The gene calls are TRBV29-1 and TRBJ1-2; D might be TRBD1 (6 bases). CDR3 length: 14 amino acids. Per germline, CDR1 SQVTM and CDR2 ANQGSEA. Trimming shortened V by 0 bases and J by 4 bases, and 12 bases separated the two germline ends. CDR3 in amino acids: CSVEDPGVSYGYTF. CDR3 in DNA: TGCAGCGTTGAAGACCCAGGGGTGAGCTATGGCTACACCTTC.

This chain connects TRBV2 to TRBJ1-6; 7 bases line up with TRBD1. V was clipped by 7 bases and J by 0 bases; unmatched bases: 6. Germline loops: CDR1 SNHLY, CDR2 FYNNEI. CDR3 length: 16 residues. The CDR3 nucleotides read TGTGCCAGCACCGGGGGGGACAGCTCCTATAATTCACCCCTCCACTTT. This translates into CASTGGDSSYNSPLHF.